This TCR beta chain was captured in a study of blood T cell repertoires in COVID-19. Overall study context: Samples came from the United States, Italy and Spain, spanning acute and convalescent COVID-19. The analysed material was cDNA or gDNA that came from T cells, B-cell-depleted T cells, or PBMCs.

Profiled with immunoSEQ multiplex PCR; TCRdb holds only in-frame clones, not every one. The data contain 110,000 to 150,000 clones, 78% of them singletons. The CDR3 is 14 residues long. J gave up 2 bases and V 2 bases, and 0 bases lay outside the gene matches. Germline V gene sequence: CDR1 MDHEN, CDR2 SYDVKM. Enrolled through a virtual design, the participants were between about 18 and 100 years of age and came from under 30 US areas. Assignments of participants to cohorts depended upon their own reported clinical history. This sequence joins TRBV28 and TRBJ1-3, with 7 bases that match TRBD1. Sequences were obtained from PBMCs or T cells enriched from blood (not recorded which). The receptor was derived from a woman aged 45-65 years who had recovered from COVID-19. The CDR3 DNA sequence: TGTGCCAGCAGTTTAGACAGGGCTGGAAACACCATATATTTT. Translated, it gives CASSLDRAGNTIYF.